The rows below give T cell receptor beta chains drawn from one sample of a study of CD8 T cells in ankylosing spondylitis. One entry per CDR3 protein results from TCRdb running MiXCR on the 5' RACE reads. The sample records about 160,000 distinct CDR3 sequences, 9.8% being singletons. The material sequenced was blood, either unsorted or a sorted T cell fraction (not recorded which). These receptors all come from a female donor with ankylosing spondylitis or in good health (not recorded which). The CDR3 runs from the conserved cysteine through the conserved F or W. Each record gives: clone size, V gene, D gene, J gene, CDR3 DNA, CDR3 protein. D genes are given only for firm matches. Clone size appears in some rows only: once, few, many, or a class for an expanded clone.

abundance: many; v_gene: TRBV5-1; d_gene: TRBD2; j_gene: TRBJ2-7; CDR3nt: TGCGCCAGCAGCTTGTGGGCGGGAGAAAACTACGAGCAGTACTTC; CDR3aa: CASSLWAGENYEQYF
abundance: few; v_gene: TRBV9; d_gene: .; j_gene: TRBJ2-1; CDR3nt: TGTGCCAGCAGCAGGGACACATCCCTGTGGTCCTACAATGAGCAGTTCTTC; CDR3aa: CASSRDTSLWSYNEQFF
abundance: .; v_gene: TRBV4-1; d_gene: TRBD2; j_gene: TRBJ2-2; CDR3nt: TGCGCCAGCAGCCCAAGACTAGCGGGAGGGCCAGTCGCCGGGGAGCTGTTTTTT; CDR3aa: CASSPRLAGGPVAGELFF
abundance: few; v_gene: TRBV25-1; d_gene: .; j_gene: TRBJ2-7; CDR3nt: TGTGCCAGCAGTGACTCGGGCAGGGCCTACGAGCAGTACTTC; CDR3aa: CASSDSGRAYEQYF
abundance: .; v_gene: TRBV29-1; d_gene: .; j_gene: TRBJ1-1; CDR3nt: TGCAGCGTTGAGCGAACAGGGAGGGGGGGTACTGAAGCTTTCTTT; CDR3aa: CSVERTGRGGTEAFF
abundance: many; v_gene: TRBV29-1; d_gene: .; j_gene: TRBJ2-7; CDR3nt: TGCAGCGTCTTGGTGCCTAGCTCCTACGAGCAGTACTTC; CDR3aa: CSVLVPSSYEQYF
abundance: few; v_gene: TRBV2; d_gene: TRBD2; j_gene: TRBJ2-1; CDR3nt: TGTGCCACCGCCCCCGGGACTAGCGTCTACAATGAGCAGTTCTTC; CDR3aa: CATAPGTSVYNEQFF
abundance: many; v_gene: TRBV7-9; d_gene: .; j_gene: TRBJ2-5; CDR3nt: TGTGCCAGCAGTGTCGGACAGCAAGAGACCCAGTACTTC; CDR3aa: CASSVGQQETQYF
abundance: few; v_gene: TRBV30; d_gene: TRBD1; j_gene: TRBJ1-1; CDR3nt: TGTGCCTGGCAGGGGGCTGGCACTGAAGCTTTCTTT; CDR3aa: CAWQGAGTEAFF
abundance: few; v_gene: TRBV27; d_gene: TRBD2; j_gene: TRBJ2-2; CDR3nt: TGTGCCAGCGCTAGCGGGACCAACACCGGGGAGCTGTTTTTT; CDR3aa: CASASGTNTGELFF
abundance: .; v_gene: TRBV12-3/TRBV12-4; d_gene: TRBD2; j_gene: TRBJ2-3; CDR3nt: TGTGCCAGCAGTTTATTTGGGCTAGCGGGAGGGAAGGTAGATACGCAGTATTTT; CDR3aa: CASSLFGLAGGKVDTQYF
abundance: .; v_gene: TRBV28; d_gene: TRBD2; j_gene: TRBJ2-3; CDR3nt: TGTGCCAGCAGTTTTAGGAGACTAGCGGGAGAAGATACGCAGTATTTT; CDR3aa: CASSFRRLAGEDTQYF
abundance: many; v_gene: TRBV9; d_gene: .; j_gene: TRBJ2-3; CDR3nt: TGTGCCAGCAGCGTAGCGGGACTCCGCACAGATACGCAGTATTTT; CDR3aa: CASSVAGLRTDTQYF